This TCR beta chain came from a study of cytomegalovirus exposure and HLA in healthy donors. General study results and limits: Information on immune exposure was restricted to one variable (CMV serostatus).

A multiplex PCR was run with 60 Vbeta primers and 13 Jbeta primers. Assay used: immunoSEQ multiplex PCR; TCRdb lists only in-frame clones, some missing. The table records some 120,000 clones, approximately 80% of them present only once. The CDR3 runs to 15 residues. CDR1 is SGHTA, CDR2 FQGNSA, per germline. Unmatched junction bases numbered 7, after V lost 4 bases and J lost 2 bases. A note on this clone: The antigen remains unidentified.

The sample taken for sequencing was PBMCs. The chain couples TRBV7-2 to TRBJ2-7; 8 nucleotides match TRBD2. The receptor's source is a young man in good health and CMV-seronegative. The CDR3 region has the DNA TGTGCCAGCAGCTCCTTAGCGGGGCTAACCTACGAGCAGTACTTC. Its protein product is CASSSLAGLTYEQYF.